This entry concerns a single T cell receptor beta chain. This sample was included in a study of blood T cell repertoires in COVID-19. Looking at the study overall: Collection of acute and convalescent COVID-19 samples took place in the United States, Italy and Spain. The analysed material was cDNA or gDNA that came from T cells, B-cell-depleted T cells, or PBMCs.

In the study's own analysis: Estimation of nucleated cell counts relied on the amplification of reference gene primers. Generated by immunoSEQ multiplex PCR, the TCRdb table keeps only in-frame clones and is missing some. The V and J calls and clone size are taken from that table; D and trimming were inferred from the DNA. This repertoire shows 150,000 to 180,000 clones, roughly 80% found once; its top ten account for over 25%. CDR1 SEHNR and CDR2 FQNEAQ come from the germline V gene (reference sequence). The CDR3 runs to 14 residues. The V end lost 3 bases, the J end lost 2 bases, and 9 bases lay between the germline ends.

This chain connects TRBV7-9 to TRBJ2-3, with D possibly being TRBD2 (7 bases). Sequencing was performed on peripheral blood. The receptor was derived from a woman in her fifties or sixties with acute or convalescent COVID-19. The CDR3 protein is CASSLGGPTDTQYF. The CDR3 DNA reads TGTGCCAGCAGCTTGGGGGGGCCCACAGATACGCAGTATTTT.